This TCR beta chain derives from a study of CD8+ T cells in alopecia areata. Sequencing relied on a cDNA template that was reverse transcribed from extracted RNA. Assay used: immunoSEQ multiplex PCR; TCRdb lists only in-frame clones, some missing. Here the sample spans approximately 100,000 clones, roughly three fifths being singletons. As to treatment: oral pan-JAK inhibitor, 5-10 mg twice daily. As part of sample collection, lesional scalp punch biopsies and peripheral blood were taken from alopecia areata patients. Trimming left V 3 bases short and J 4 bases short, with 11 bases between. CDR1 and CDR2 (germline): SGDLS, YYNGEE. CDR3 length: 14 residues.

The chain has TRBV9 and TRBJ1-5, with D possibly TRBD1 on 6 matching bases. Sequenced here: CD8+ T cells sorted from blood, sampled around week 55, from a patient treated with tofacitinib. The clonotype was recovered from a human donor with alopecia areata. The CDR3 region is CASSASDRNQPQHF. The CDR3 bases are TGTGCCAGCAGCGCCTCCGACAGGAATCAGCCCCAGCATTTT.